These 29 T cell receptor beta chains share one sample of origin, sequenced in a study of monozygotic twins with inflammatory bowel disease. TCRdb re-called the 5' RACE reads; one entry per CDR3 protein, DNA not given. The listing contains roughly 200,000 distinct CDR3 sequences. The specimen was blood. Receptors were obtained from a human donor with ulcerative colitis or Crohn's disease, or a healthy co-twin of an affected twin (not recorded which).

J is TRBJ1-4 and V is TRBV5-1; the TCRdb call, TRBD1, lacks DNA for checking. Germline loops: CDR1 SGHRS, CDR2 YFSETQ. The CDR3 consists of 17 residues. The CDR3 loop is CASSPPGTGGASEKLFF.

The V call is TRBV12-5, the J call TRBJ2-1; absent DNA, TCRdb's TRBD2 call cannot be checked. CDR3 length equals 16 residues. The V gene's germline CDR1 is LGHNT and CDR2 FRNRAP. CDR3 sequence reads: CASGSSVSGIYNEQFF.

The CDR3 sequence: CASSPPGVTNQPQHF. V usage is TRBV4-1 and J usage is TRBJ1-5. Germline assignment: CDR1 MGHRA and CDR2 YSYEKL. The CDR3 totals 15 residues.

The rearrangement links TRBV12-3 or TRBV12-4 to TRBJ1-4. This CDR3 has 14 amino acids. This chain's CDR3 is CASSLFPLPEKLFF.

The chain is built from TRBV2 and TRBJ1-1; TCRdb's assignment of TRBD1 cannot be checked, as there is no DNA. This CDR3 comprises 15 residues. Germline V gives CDR1 SNHLY, CDR2 FYNNEI. Here the CDR3 reads CASSGTGGMNTEAFF.

The rearrangement joins TRBV18 to TRBJ2-2; as DNA is missing, the TRBD1 call by TCRdb cannot be tested. The CDR3 has 17 amino acids. Germline V gene data show CDR1 as KGHSH and CDR2 as LQKENI. CDR3 residues: CASSPLGTGMNTGELFF.

The chain links TRBV4-1 to TRBJ2-5; TCRdb picks TRBD2, but there is no DNA to check that call. Germline CDR1 and CDR2: MGHRA and YSYEKL. The CDR3 consists of 15 residues. CDR3: CTSSQVGVYQETQYF.

The gene calls are TRBV5-8 and TRBJ2-1; as DNA is missing, the TRBD1 call by TCRdb cannot be tested. This CDR3 region has 15 residues. Germline CDR1 is SGHTS and CDR2 is YDEGEE. This CDR3 is CASSLGTGIFNEQFF. The full variable domain, rest sourced from reference TRBV5-8 and TRBJ2-1, is EAGVTQSPTHLIKTRGQQATLRCSPISGHTSVYWYQQALGLGLQFLLWYDEGEERNRGNFPPRFSGRQFPNYSSELNVNALELEDSALYLCASSLGTGIFNEQFFGPGTRLTVL.

This chain connects TRBV7-8 to TRBJ1-2; lacking DNA, the TRBD1 call made by TCRdb goes unchecked. CDR1 SGHVS and CDR2 FQNEAQ come from the germline V gene. The CDR3 has 16 amino acids. The CDR3 loop reads CASSLALQGRGRGYTF. The full variable domain, in which reference TRBV7-8 and TRBJ1-2 provide the parts outside the CDR3, is GAGVSQSPRYKVAKRGQDVALRCDPISGHVSLFWYQQALGQGPEFLTYFQNEAQLDKSGLPSDRFFAERPEGSVSTLKIQRTQQEDSAVYLCASSLALQGRGRGYTFGSGTRLTVV.

J is TRBJ1-2 and V is TRBV6-5; TCRdb picks TRBD1, but there is no DNA to check that call. Germline CDR1 and CDR2: MNHEY and SVGAGI. The CDR3 loop spans 14 amino acids. The CDR3 is CASSYSQGTLGYTF.

V usage is TRBV20-1 and J usage is TRBJ2-7; TCRdb designates TRBD2, a call that cannot be tested without DNA. This CDR3 has 14 amino acids. The V gene's germline CDR1 is DFQATT and CDR2 SNEGSKA (reference sequence). CDR3 sequence: CSAPSGGLTYEQYF.

This chain links TRBV28 with TRBJ1-5; with no DNA, the TCRdb D assignment of TRBD1 cannot be verified. This CDR3 has 18 amino acids. Germline CDR1 MDHEN, CDR2 SYDVKM. The CDR3 spells CASSLVVTGTGNNQPQHF.

The chain joins TRBV12-3 or TRBV12-4 to TRBJ1-6; TCRdb indicates TRBD1, and absent DNA this call remains unverified. The CDR3 totals 16 residues. This CDR3 reads CASSPLGRGQNSPLHF.

The chain couples TRBV18 to TRBJ1-2; TCRdb's D call, TRBD1, is unchecked because there is no DNA. Germline assignment: CDR1 KGHSH and CDR2 LQKENI. CDR3 size: 15 residues. CDR3 sequence: CASSPGGPQNYGYTF.

This sequence joins TRBV12-3 or TRBV12-4 and TRBJ1-2. CDR3 size: 11 residues. The CDR3 spells CASRFTYGYTF.

The CDR3: CASSEGGQLAKNIQYF. This chain joins TRBV25-1 and TRBJ2-4; as DNA is missing, the TRBD1 call by TCRdb cannot be tested. The length of the CDR3 is 16 residues. Germline V gene sequence: CDR1 MGHDK, CDR2 SYGVNS. The whole variable domain, filled in from reference TRBV25-1 and TRBJ2-4, reads EADIYQTPRYLVIGTGKKITLECSQTMGHDKMYWYQQDPGMELHLIHYSYGVNSTEKGDLSSESTVSRIRTEHFPLTLESARPSHTSQYLCASSEGGQLAKNIQYFGAGTRLSVL.

The chain links TRBV5-1 to TRBJ2-5; no DNA is available, so the TRBD2 call from TCRdb remains unchecked. Germline V lookup: CDR1 SGHRS, CDR2 YFSETQ. The CDR3 consists of 15 residues. The CDR3 reads CASSLGGDIQETQYF.

This chain joins TRBV20-1 and TRBJ1-4; TCRdb's D call of TRBD1 is untestable without DNA. Germline lookup yields CDR1 DFQATT and CDR2 SNEGSKA (reference sequence). The CDR3 extends over 19 amino acids. The CDR3: CSARAPWGQGVATNEKLFF.

The chain has TRBV5-4 and TRBJ1-1. Germline V CDR1 and CDR2: SGHNT, YYREEE (reference sequence). The CDR3 loop spans 18 amino acids. The CDR3 region is CASSSPPRGAGGGTEAFF.

The J gene is TRBJ1-6, the V gene TRBV7-9; TCRdb's D call, TRBD1, is unchecked because there is no DNA. The CDR3 is 14 residues long. CDR1 is SEHNR and CDR2 is FQNEAQ in the germline V gene (reference sequence). This CDR3 reads CASSRTGGNSPLHF.

The CDR3 loop reads CATSETGTPNTEAFF. The J gene is TRBJ1-1, the V gene TRBV24-1; the TCRdb D gene call, TRBD1, has no DNA to confirm it. This CDR3 spans 15 amino acids. The germline CDR1 and CDR2 sequences are KGHDR and SFDVKD.

The rearrangement links TRBV7-2 to TRBJ2-3; TCRdb reports TRBD2, a call that lacks DNA to check it against. Germline V gene lookup returns CDR1 SGHTA and CDR2 FQGNSA. The CDR3 has 17 amino acids. Here the CDR3 reads CASSLLPSGGLTDTQYF.

J is TRBJ2-1 and V is TRBV12-3 or TRBV12-4; there is no DNA to check the TCRdb D call of TRBD2. CDR3 length: 12 residues. The CDR3 spells CASSGDLREQFF.

The chain has TRBV25-1 and TRBJ2-1; TCRdb's D call of TRBD1 is untestable without DNA. CDR3 length: 17 amino acids. Germline CDR1 is MGHDK and CDR2 is SYGVNS. CDR3 protein: CASSDPGGPSSYNEQFF.

The chain couples TRBV29-1 to TRBJ2-7; TCRdb lists TRBD1, though no DNA is available to test this call. This CDR3 region has 14 residues. Germline V gene sequence: CDR1 SQVTM, CDR2 ANQGSEA. CDR3 amino acids: CSATGQGGLYEQYF.

The chain recombines TRBV20-1 with TRBJ2-7; the D call of TRBD2 rests on TCRdb alone, since no DNA is present to check it. The CDR3 consists of 11 residues. Germline V lookup: CDR1 DFQATT, CDR2 SNEGSKA (reference sequence). The CDR3 spells CSTLGPHEQYF.

The V call is TRBV20-1, the J call TRBJ1-2; TCRdb reports TRBD1, a call that lacks DNA to check it against. This CDR3 contains 15 residues. Germline V lookup: CDR1 DFQATT, CDR2 SNEGSKA (reference sequence). The CDR3 reads CSARQGAVFNYGYTF.

This chain joins TRBV20-1 and TRBJ1-6; there is no DNA to check the TCRdb D call of TRBD1. The CDR3 consists of 12 residues. The germline V gene encodes CDR1 DFQATT and CDR2 SNEGSKA (reference sequence). The CDR3 sequence is CSASKGDRALHF.

The V gene is TRBV12-3 or TRBV12-4, the J gene TRBJ1-1; as DNA is missing, the TRBD1 call by TCRdb cannot be tested. This CDR3 is built from 19 residues. The CDR3 loop reads CASNRIPGTGAGENTEAFF.